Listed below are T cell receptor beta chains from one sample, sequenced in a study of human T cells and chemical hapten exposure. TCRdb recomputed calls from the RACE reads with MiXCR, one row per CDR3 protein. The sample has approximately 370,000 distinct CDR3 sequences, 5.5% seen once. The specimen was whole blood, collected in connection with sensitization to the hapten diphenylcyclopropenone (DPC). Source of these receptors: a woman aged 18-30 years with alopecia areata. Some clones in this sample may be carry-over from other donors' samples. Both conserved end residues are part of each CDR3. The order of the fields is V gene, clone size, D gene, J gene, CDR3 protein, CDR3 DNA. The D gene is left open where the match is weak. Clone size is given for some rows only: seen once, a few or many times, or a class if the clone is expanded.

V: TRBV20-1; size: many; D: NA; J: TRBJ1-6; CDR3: CSVSKAGGSSPLHF; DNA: TGCAGTGTCTCGAAGGCAGGAGGTAGTTCACCCCTCCACTTT
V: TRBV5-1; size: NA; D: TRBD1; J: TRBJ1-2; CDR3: CASSLEGQGAYYGYTF; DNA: TGCGCCAGCAGCTTGGAAGGGCAGGGGGCCTACTATGGCTACACCTTC
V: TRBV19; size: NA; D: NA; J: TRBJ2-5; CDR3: CASTLDGSFQETQYF; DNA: TGTGCCAGTACTCTCGACGGCAGTTTTCAAGAGACCCAGTACTTC
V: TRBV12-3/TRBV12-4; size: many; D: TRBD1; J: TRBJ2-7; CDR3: CASRVGTDGSYEQYF; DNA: TGTGCCAGCAGGGTCGGGACAGACGGCTCCTACGAGCAGTACTTC
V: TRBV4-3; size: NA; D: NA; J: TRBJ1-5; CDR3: CASSQDRGRDQPQHF; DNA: TGCGCCAGCAGCCAAGATCGAGGACGGGATCAGCCCCAGCATTTT
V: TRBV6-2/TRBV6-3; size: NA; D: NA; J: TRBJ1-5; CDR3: CAIQRYNQPQHF; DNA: TGTGCCATCCAGAGATACAATCAGCCCCAGCATTTT
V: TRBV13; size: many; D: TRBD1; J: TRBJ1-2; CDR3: CASSSTRGEGGLYGYTF; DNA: TGTGCCAGCAGCTCCACAAGGGGGGAAGGGGGCTTATATGGCTACACCTTC
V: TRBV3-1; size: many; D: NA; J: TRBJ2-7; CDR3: CASSQGGRNEQYF; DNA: TGTGCCAGCAGCCAAGGAGGTAGAAACGAGCAGTACTTC
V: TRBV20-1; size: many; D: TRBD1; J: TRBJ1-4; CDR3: CSARDRVNEKLFF; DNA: TGCAGTGCTAGGGACAGGGTAAATGAAAAACTGTTTTTT
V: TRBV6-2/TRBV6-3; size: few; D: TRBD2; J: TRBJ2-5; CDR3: CASSYSTSGDQETQYF; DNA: TGTGCCAGCAGTTACTCGACTAGCGGGGATCAAGAGACCCAGTACTTC
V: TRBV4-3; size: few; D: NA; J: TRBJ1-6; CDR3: CASSVYGQPLHF; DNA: TGCGCCAGCAGCGTATACGGGCAGCCCCTCCACTTT
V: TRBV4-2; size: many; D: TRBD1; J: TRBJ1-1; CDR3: CASSQPQGAEAFF; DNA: TGTGCCAGCAGCCAACCACAGGGGGCTGAAGCTTTCTTT